The clone carrying this TCR beta chain was counted between two and nine times. TCRdb's copy holds only in-frame clones and misses some; the assay was immunoSEQ multiplex PCR. The sample holds about 59,000 clones; around 81% are singletons and the top ten take 9.5% to 15%. The data are from a study of T cells in tuberculosis. Study-level background: T cells were selected with CD1B tetramers loaded with glucose monomycolate. Findings of the study overall: Some low-affinity tetramer-binding T cells may be absent from this sample.

The germline CDR1 and CDR2 sequences are SNHLY and FYNNEI. This CDR3 comprises 15 residues. With 7 bases removed from V and 2 bases from J, the gap between germline ends came to 18 bases. Cells were sorted from thawed PBMC rested overnight and stained with GMM-loaded CD1B tetramer, viability dye and anti-CD3. C32 glucose monomycolate from Rhodococcus equi was loaded onto the CD1B tetramers. From each donor, some 100,000 tetramer-negative cells were sorted. The source of this sequence is an adult woman with latent tuberculosis. The sample was CD1b-GMM tetramer-negative cells sorted from PBMCs. The chain links TRBV2 to TRBJ2-7, with D perhaps TRBD1 (6 bases). This CDR3 reads CASKFLQDSTYEQYF. In nucleotides, the CDR3 is TGTGCCAGCAAATTTCTTCAGGACAGCACCTACGAGCAGTACTTC. The full variable domain, in which reference TRBV2 and TRBJ2-7 provide the parts outside the CDR3, is EPEVTQTPSHQVTQMGQEVILRCVPISNHLYFYWYRQILGQKVEFLVSFYNNEISEKSEIFDDQFSVERPDGSNFTLKIRSTKLEDSAMYFCASKFLQDSTYEQYFGPGTRLTVT.